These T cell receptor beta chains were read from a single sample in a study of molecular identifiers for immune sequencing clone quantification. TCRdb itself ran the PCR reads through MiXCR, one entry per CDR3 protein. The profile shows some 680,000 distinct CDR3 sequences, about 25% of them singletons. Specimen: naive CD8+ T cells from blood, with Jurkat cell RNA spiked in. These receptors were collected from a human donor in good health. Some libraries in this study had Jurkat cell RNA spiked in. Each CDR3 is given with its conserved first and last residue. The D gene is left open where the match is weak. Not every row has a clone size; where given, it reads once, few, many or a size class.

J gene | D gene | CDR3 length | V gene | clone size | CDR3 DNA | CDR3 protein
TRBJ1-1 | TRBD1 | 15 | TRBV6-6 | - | TGTGCCAGCAGTTACTCGAGGGACAGGAACACTGGAGCTTTCTTT | CASSYSRDRNTGAFF
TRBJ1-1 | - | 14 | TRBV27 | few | TGTGCCAGCAGTTTTCTGGGCGAGAACACTGAAGCTTTCTTT | CASSFLGENTEAFF
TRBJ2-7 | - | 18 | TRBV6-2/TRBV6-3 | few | TGTGCCAGCAGCTCTCACGATACCGCCGGGATCAAAACCTACGAGCAGTACTTC | CASSSHDTAGIKTYEQYF
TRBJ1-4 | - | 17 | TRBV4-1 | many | TGCGCCAGCAGCCAGGAGCTCTACAGGGCGGCTAATGAAAAACTGTTTTTT | CASSQELYRAANEKLFF
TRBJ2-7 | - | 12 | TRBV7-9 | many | TGTGCCAGCAGCTTAGATATCTACGAGCAGTACTTC | CASSLDIYEQYF
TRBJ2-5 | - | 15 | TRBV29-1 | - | TGCAGCGTTGATATACCTCAGGGGCGCGGGGAGACCCAGTACTTC | CSVDIPQGRGETQYF
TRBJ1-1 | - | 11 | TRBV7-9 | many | TGTGCCAGCAACGACAGCCCCGAAGCTTTCTTT | CASNDSPEAFF
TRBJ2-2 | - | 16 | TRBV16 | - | TGTGCCAGCAGCCAATCCTTGGGGGGCTACACCGGGGAGCTGTTTTTT | CASSQSLGGYTGELFF
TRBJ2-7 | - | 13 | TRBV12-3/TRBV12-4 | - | TGTGCCAGCAGCGCGGGGAAACAGGCCGGAAAGACATTC | CASSAGKQAGKTF
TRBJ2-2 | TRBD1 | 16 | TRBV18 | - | TGTGCCAGCTCACCCCCTGGGACAGGGCGGACCGGGGAGCTGTTTTTT | CASSPPGTGRTGELFF
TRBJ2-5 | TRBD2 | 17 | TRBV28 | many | TGTGCCAGCAGTTTATCGGGGACTAGCCCTGGATCGGGGACCCAGTACTTC | CASSLSGTSPGSGTQYF
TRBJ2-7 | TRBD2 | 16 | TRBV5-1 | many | TGCGCCAGCAGCTTGTATCTAGCGGGAGGGTTCTACGAGCAGTACTTC | CASSLYLAGGFYEQYF
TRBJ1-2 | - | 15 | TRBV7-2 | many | TGTGCCAGCAGCTTAGGAGCGGGGACGGACTATGGCTACACCTTC | CASSLGAGTDYGYTF
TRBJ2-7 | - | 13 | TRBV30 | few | TGTGCCTGGAGGCCCTTAACACGCTACGAGCAGTACTTC | CAWRPLTRYEQYF
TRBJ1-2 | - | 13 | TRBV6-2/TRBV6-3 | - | TGTGCCAGCAGTTTGGAAGGAACTAGGGGCTACACCTTC | CASSLEGTRGYTF
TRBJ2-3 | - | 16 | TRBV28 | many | TGTGCCAGCGTGGGCCCCCGGGACTCAAGCACAGATACGCAGTATTTT | CASVGPRDSSTDTQYF
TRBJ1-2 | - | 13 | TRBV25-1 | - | TGTGCCAGCAGGGGAGGCAAAAATAATGGCTACACCTTC | CASRGGKNNGYTF
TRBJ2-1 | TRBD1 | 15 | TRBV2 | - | TGTGCCAGCAGGGATAGGACAGGGAGTTACAATGAGCAGTTCTTC | CASRDRTGSYNEQFF